Below are 27 T cell receptor beta chains sequenced from a single sample in a study of OX40 agonist ivuxolimab in advanced cancers. Clones were read by immunoSEQ multiplex PCR, and TCRdb kept only the in-frame ones, dropping some. This sample has over 75,000 clones; 87% occur once, and the top ten carry about 1.3%. Sequenced material: CD4+ or CD8+ T cells sorted from blood, taken in a trial of the OX40 agonist ivuxolimab. The origin of the receptors is an adult with an advanced solid tumor such as melanoma, head and neck, liver or kidney cancer.

J is TRBJ2-5 and V is TRBV11-1, with D unclear. The CDR3 length is 12 residues. V lost 1 base and J 5 bases, leaving 5 bases between the germline ends. Looked up from germline, CDR1 is SGHAT and CDR2 is FQDESV (reference sequence). The CDR3 nucleotides read TGTGCCAGCAGCTTAGTCCGGGAGACCCAGTACTTC. Amino acid sequence: CASSLVRETQYF.

The chain carries TRBV6-6 and TRBJ2-7; 8 positions match TRBD1. The V gene's germline CDR1 is MNHNY and CDR2 SVGAGI (reference sequence). Trimming cost V 6 bases and J 2 bases; bases outside gene matches: 6. The CDR3 runs to 14 residues. The CDR3 region is CASREQGVPYEQYF. The CDR3 DNA reads TGTGCCAGCAGGGAACAGGGGGTGCCCTACGAGCAGTACTTC.

This clone was seen a few times. The chain joins TRBV28 to TRBJ2-2; 7 positions match TRBD2. Per the germline V gene, CDR1 is MDHEN and CDR2 is SYDVKM. With 7 bases clipped from V and 4 bases from J, the junction kept 9 bases outside the gene matches. This CDR3 is built from 15 residues. CDR3 residues: CASTREAGVTGELFF. CDR3 nucleotides: TGTGCCAGCACCCGGGAGGCCGGGGTCACCGGGGAGCTGTTTTTT.

This clone was counted a single time. This sequence joins TRBV5-1 and TRBJ2-5; 13 bases align to TRBD2. The DNA end is a closer match to TRBJ2-7, so the J assignment may be wrong. Germline-derived CDR1 and CDR2 are SGHRS and YFSETQ. This CDR3 comprises 14 residues. The CDR3 here is CASSWTSGSYEQYF. CDR3 coding DNA: TGCGCCAGCAGCTGGACTAGCGGGAGCTACGAGCAGTACTTC.

The CDR3: CASSEGRRTGGPEAFF. As DNA, the CDR3 is TGCGCCAGCAGTGAAGGGAGACGGACAGGCGGACCTGAAGCTTTCTTT. The rearrangement joins TRBV10-2 to TRBJ1-1, with TRBD1 matching 7 bases. With V trimmed by 3 bases and J by 6 bases, 13 bases remained unmatched. The germline CDR1 and CDR2 sequences are WSHSY and SAAADI. The CDR3 spans 16 residues.

The chain combines TRBV5-6 with TRBJ2-7, with D perhaps matching TRBD1 (5 bases). There are 15 residues in the CDR3. Trimming removed 3 bases at V and 4 bases at J, with 17 bases between. CDR1 and CDR2 from the germline V gene are SGHDT and YYEEEE. DNA of the CDR3: TGTGCCAGCAGCTCAGACCCATTGGGGCATTACGAGCAGTACTTC. Translation: CASSSDPLGHYEQYF.

In its sample, this clone was seen a few times. The chain links TRBV5-5 to TRBJ2-7; no reliable D call. Germline assignment: CDR1 SGHKS and CDR2 YYEKEE (reference sequence). V lost 0 bases and J 6 bases, leaving 4 bases between the germline ends. The CDR3 covers 11 residues. The chain's CDR3 is CASSLGGEQYF. As DNA, the CDR3 is TGTGCCAGCAGCTTGGGCGGCGAGCAGTACTTC.

This clone came up once. This sequence joins TRBV5-1 and TRBJ1-4; tentative D call: TRBD1 (5 bases). The CDR3 consists of 14 residues. Germline loops: CDR1 SGHRS, CDR2 YFSETQ. V gave up 4 bases and J gave up 0 bases, with 7 bases separating them. Here the CDR3 DNA reads TGCGCCAGCAGCCAGGGTGCAACTAATGAAAAACTGTTTTTT. It yields the protein CASSQGATNEKLFF.

The chain carries TRBV6-5 and TRBJ2-3; the D is unclear. Trimming removed 4 bases from V and 5 bases from J, with 4 bases in between. Germline V CDR1 and CDR2: MNHEY, SVGAGI. The CDR3 spans 11 residues. CDR3 loop: CASSLKDTQYF. In nucleotides, the CDR3 is TGTGCCAGCAGTTTAAAAGATACGCAGTATTTT.

The V call is TRBV28, the J call TRBJ1-2; the D gene is possibly TRBD1 (5 bases). Trimming took 4 bases from V and 5 from J, leaving 14 bases between them. The length of the CDR3 is 14 residues. Germline CDR1 and CDR2: MDHEN and SYDVKM. The CDR3 DNA reads as TGTGCCAGCAGTTCTGGGACGGGGATTTATGGCTACACCTTC. Its protein product is CASSSGTGIYGYTF.

V usage is TRBV7-9 and J usage is TRBJ2-1, with TRBD2 matching 10 bases. J lost 2 bases, V lost 1 base, and 8 bases had no gene match. The germline V gene has CDR1 SEHNR and CDR2 FQNEAQ (reference sequence). This CDR3 has 18 residues. The CDR3 nucleotides are TGTGCCAGCAGCTTAGTAACTAGCGGGGTTTCTCCCTACAATGAGCAGTTCTTC. Translation: CASSLVTSGVSPYNEQFF.

The chain uses TRBV5-1 and TRBJ1-4; D is unclear. The CDR3 is made up of 14 amino acids. CDR1 and CDR2 (germline): SGHRS, YFSETQ. Between the trimmed V and J ends, which lost 2 bases and 0 bases, there was a span of 5 bases. Written as DNA, the CDR3 is TGCGCCAGCAGCTTTACAGCAACTAATGAAAAACTGTTTTTT. Its protein product is CASSFTATNEKLFF.

The CDR3 here is CASSSSSGRTYEQYF. In DNA form, the CDR3 reads TGTGCCAGCAGTTCTAGTAGCGGGAGAACCTACGAGCAGTACTTC. The chain has TRBV5-4 and TRBJ2-7, with 9 bases aligning to TRBD2. Losses at the gene ends were 5 bases for V and 2 bases for J; bases not matched to a gene: 8. The CDR3 has 15 residues. Germline CDR1 reads SGHNT; CDR2 reads YYREEE (reference sequence).

The chain carries TRBV6-1 and TRBJ2-1; D unresolved. Germline V lookup: CDR1 MNHNS, CDR2 SASEGT. Trimming cost V 6 bases and J 2 bases, with 14 bases left between them. The CDR3 spans 15 residues. CDR3 DNA: TGTGCCAGCAGGCTAGAAGCCTCCACCTACAATGAGCAGTTCTTC. Translated: CASRLEASTYNEQFF.

This clone was observed a single time. The J gene is TRBJ1-1, the V gene TRBV5-1; D is unresolved. The CDR3 spans 13 residues. CDR1 SGHRS and CDR2 YFSETQ come from the germline V gene. V dropped 0 bases and J dropped 3 bases, with 6 bases sitting between them. CDR3: CASSLGQDTEAFF. The CDR3 DNA follows: TGCGCCAGCAGCTTGGGTCAGGACACTGAAGCTTTCTTT.

This chain links TRBV5-1 with TRBJ2-5; 7 nucleotides match TRBD1. CDR3 length: 18 amino acids. Unmatched junction bases numbered 15, after V lost 4 bases and J lost 0 bases. The germline gives CDR1 SGHRS, CDR2 YFSETQ. The CDR3 sequence: CASSAGTAPRLDQETQYF. For the CDR3, the DNA is TGCGCCAGCAGCGCAGGGACAGCGCCCAGGTTAGACCAAGAGACCCAGTACTTC.

CDR3 amino acids: CASSLLGGGGANVLTF. The CDR3 DNA reads TGTGCCAGCAGTCTCTTAGGGGGCGGTGGGGCCAACGTCCTGACTTTC. The rearrangement uses TRBV7-8 and TRBJ2-6; 7 nucleotides align to TRBD1. The germline gives CDR1 SGHVS, CDR2 FQNEAQ. The J segment lost 3 bases and the V segment lost 6 bases, leaving 8 bases of the junction unmatched. The CDR3 extends over 16 amino acids. Filled out from reference TRBV7-8 and TRBJ2-6, the complete variable domain reads GAGVSQSPRYKVAKRGQDVALRCDPISGHVSLFWYQQALGQGPEFLTYFQNEAQLDKSGLPSDRFFAERPEGSVSTLKIQRTQQEDSAVYLCASSLLGGGGANVLTFGAGSRLTVL.

The rearrangement uses TRBV5-6 and TRBJ1-1; the D is unclear. The CDR3 has 15 residues. The germline gives CDR1 SGHDT, CDR2 YYEEEE. Trimming removed 2 bases from V and 0 bases from J, with 11 bases in between. The CDR3 spells CASSFAGFMNTEAFF. The CDR3 bases are TGTGCCAGCAGCTTCGCTGGGTTCATGAACACTGAAGCTTTCTTT. The whole variable domain, filled in from reference TRBV5-6 and TRBJ1-1, reads DAGVTQSPTHLIKTRGQQVTLRCSPKSGHDTVSWYQQALGQGPQFIFQYYEEEERQRGNFPDRFSGHQFPNYSSELNVNALLLGDSALYLCASSFAGFMNTEAFFGQGTRLTVV.

This chain joins TRBV27 and TRBJ1-4; D remains ambiguous. CDR1 and CDR2 (germline): MNHEY, SMNVEV (reference sequence). The germline V and J ends were trimmed by 3 bases and 5 bases, with 7 bases remaining between them. The CDR3 runs 13 residues. CDR3 sequence reads: CASSLMPNEKLFF. The DNA for the CDR3 is TGTGCCAGCAGTTTGATGCCCAATGAAAAACTGTTTTTT.

This chain uses TRBV18 with TRBJ2-7; TRBD2 might be the D (5 bases). The CDR3 is made up of 13 amino acids. V lost 3 bases and J 6 bases, leaving 12 bases between the germline ends. Germline CDR1 is KGHSH and CDR2 is LQKENI. For the CDR3, the DNA is TGTGCCAGCTCACCTTCTAGCCTTTCCGAGCAGTACTTC. This codes for CASSPSSLSEQYF.

This clone has a handful of counts. The chain combines TRBV18 with TRBJ2-7, with unresolved D. Between the trimmed V and J ends, which lost 3 bases and 3 bases, there was a span of 6 bases. Germline lookup yields CDR1 KGHSH and CDR2 LQKENI. The CDR3 length is 12 residues. CDR3 sequence (DNA): TGTGCCAGCTCACCTTTGGGCTACGAGCAGTACTTC. It yields the protein CASSPLGYEQYF.

This clone was recorded only once. V gene TRBV4-1 combines with J gene TRBJ2-2; possible D gene TRBD1, 6 bases. The V gene's germline CDR1 is MGHRA and CDR2 YSYEKL. The CDR3 is 14 residues long. The V end was cut by 2 bases, the J end by 4 bases, with 8 bases between. This chain's CDR3 is CASSQRQATGELFF. In DNA, the CDR3 is TGCGCCAGCAGCCAACGACAGGCCACCGGGGAGCTGTTTTTT.

The chain couples TRBV6-5 to TRBJ2-1; no firm D call. The germline V and J ends were trimmed by 3 bases and 8 bases, with 14 bases remaining between them. From germline, CDR1 is MNHEY and CDR2 SVGAGI. This CDR3 contains 14 residues. Here the CDR3 DNA reads TGTGCCAGCAGTTATGACTCGCGAGTAGATGAGCAGTTCTTC. Protein sequence: CASSYDSRVDEQFF.

The V call is TRBV28, the J call TRBJ2-3; the D gene is possibly TRBD2 (6 bases). Trimming took off 5 bases at V and 0 bases at J, with 15 bases between the two ends. The CDR3 has 16 amino acids. CDR1 and CDR2 (germline): MDHEN, SYDVKM. The CDR3 sequence: CASSPRAGTSTDTQYF. The CDR3 nucleotides are TGTGCCAGCAGTCCCCGGGCGGGAACTAGCACAGATACGCAGTATTTT.

This chain connects TRBV27 to TRBJ2-3, with D uncertain. Trimming removed 6 bases at V and 2 bases at J, with 3 bases between. There are 11 residues in the CDR3. CDR1 and CDR2 from the germline V gene are MNHEY and SMNVEV (reference sequence). The CDR3 DNA follows: TGTGCCAGCAGGGCCACAGATACGCAGTATTTT. This gives the protein CASRATDTQYF.

The chain joins TRBV4-3 to TRBJ2-7; D possibly corresponds to TRBD1 (5 bases). The germline V and J ends were trimmed by 3 bases and 1 base, with 7 bases remaining between them. CDR1 and CDR2 (germline): LGHNA, YSLEER. The CDR3 loop spans 13 amino acids. CDR3 sequence reads: CASSHRQSYEQYF. The CDR3 bases are TGCGCCAGCAGCCACCGACAGTCCTACGAGCAGTACTTC.

The chain joins TRBV19 to TRBJ2-3; 8 bases are a match to TRBD2. The germline CDR1 and CDR2 sequences are LNHDA and SQIVND (reference sequence). V was clipped by 3 bases and J by 4 bases; unmatched bases: 9. This CDR3 region has 16 residues. In DNA, the CDR3 is TGTGCCAGTAGTATGATAGCGGGGCGGGGGGCAGATACGCAGTATTTT. It encodes CASSMIAGRGADTQYF.